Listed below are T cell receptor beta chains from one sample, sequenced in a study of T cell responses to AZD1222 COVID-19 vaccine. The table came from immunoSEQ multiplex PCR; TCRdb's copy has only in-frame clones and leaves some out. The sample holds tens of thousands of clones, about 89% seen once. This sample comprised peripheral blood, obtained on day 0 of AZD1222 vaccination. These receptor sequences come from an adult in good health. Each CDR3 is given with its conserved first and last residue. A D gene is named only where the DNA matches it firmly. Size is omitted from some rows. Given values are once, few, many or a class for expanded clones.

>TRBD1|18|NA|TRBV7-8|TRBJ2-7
TGTGCCAGCAACAACCGGGACAGGGCCACGTTAAGCTCCTACGAGCAGTACTTC
CASNNRDRATLSSYEQYF
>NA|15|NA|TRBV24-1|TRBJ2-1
TGTGCCACCAGTGTCGGAGGAACAGGGAACAATGAGCAGTTCTTC
CATSVGGTGNNEQFF
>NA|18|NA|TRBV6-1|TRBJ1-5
TGTGCCAGCAGTGAAGGAGGTCGTCCGAACCGTAGCAATCAGCCCCAGCATTTT
CASSEGGRPNRSNQPQHF
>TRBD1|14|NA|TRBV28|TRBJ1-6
TGTGCCAGCAGTGAGACAGGGGGCGATTCACCCCTCCACTTT
CASSETGGDSPLHF
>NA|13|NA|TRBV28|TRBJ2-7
TGTGCCAGCAGTTCGCATATCTCCTACGAGCAGTACTTC
CASSSHISYEQYF
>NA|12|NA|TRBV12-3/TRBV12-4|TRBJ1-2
TGTGCCACCTTCCCCTCCCCCTATGGCTACACCTTC
CATFPSPYGYTF
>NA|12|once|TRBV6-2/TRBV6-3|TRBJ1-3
TGTGCCAGCAGTTATACCGGAAACACCATATATTTT
CASSYTGNTIYF
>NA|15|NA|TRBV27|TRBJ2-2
TGTGCCAGCACAGAACAGGGCCCCAAAGGCGGGGAGCTGTTTTTT
CASTEQGPKGGELFF
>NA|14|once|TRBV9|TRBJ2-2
TGTGCCAGCAGCGTTGTGGTAGACACCGGGGAGCTGTTTTTT
CASSVVVDTGELFF
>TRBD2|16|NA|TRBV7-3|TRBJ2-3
TGTGCCAGCAGCCGCTCGGTAGCGGGGGGAAGAGATACGCAGTATTTT
CASSRSVAGGRDTQYF
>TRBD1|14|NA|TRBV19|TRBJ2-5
TGTGCCAGTACTCCGGGACAGGGGGAAGAGACCCAGTACTTC
CASTPGQGEETQYF
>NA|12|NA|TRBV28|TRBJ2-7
TGTGCCAGCAGTTTTGGAGCTTACGAGCAGTACTTC
CASSFGAYEQYF